A selection of T cell receptor beta chains follows, all from one sample in a study of OX40 agonist ivuxolimab in advanced cancers. Assay used: immunoSEQ multiplex PCR; TCRdb lists only in-frame clones, some missing. The sample yields about 19,000 clones, approximately 83% seen once. The starting material was CD4+ or CD8+ T cells sorted from blood, obtained in a trial of the OX40 agonist ivuxolimab. The source is an adult with an advanced solid tumor such as melanoma, head and neck, liver or kidney cancer. Both conserved end residues are part of each CDR3. D genes are given only for firm matches. Expanded clones get a size class; other rows say once, few or many, or leave the size out.

clone size,V gene,J gene,D gene,CDR3 protein,CDR3 DNA
.,TRBV4-3,TRBJ1-5,.,CASSLNNQPQHF,TGCGCCAGCAGCCTTAACAATCAGCCCCAGCATTTT
.,TRBV19,TRBJ2-7,TRBD1,CASSRQGTTGEQYF,TGTGCCAGTAGTCGACAGGGAACTACTGGGGAGCAGTACTTC
once,TRBV5-1,TRBJ1-1,.,CASSSGTQSLNTEAFF,TGCGCCAGCAGCTCCGGGACACAAAGTTTGAACACTGAAGCTTTCTTT
.,TRBV5-1,TRBJ2-7,.,CARTRESYEQYF,TGCGCCAGGACGAGGGAGAGCTACGAGCAGTACTTC
.,TRBV28,TRBJ2-2,TRBD1,CASSSGGVGELFF,TGTGCCAGCAGTTCAGGGGGCGTCGGGGAGCTGTTTTTT
.,TRBV9,TRBJ1-1,TRBD1,CASSASGRGLLEAFF,TGTGCCAGCAGCGCATCTGGCAGGGGGCTACTAGAAGCTTTCTTT
once,TRBV7-9,TRBJ2-1,.,CAGLYGVSNSYNEQFF,TGTGCCGGACTATATGGGGTATCTAACTCCTACAATGAGCAGTTCTTC
.,TRBV4-2,TRBJ2-3,TRBD2,CASSHPFGGGETDTQYF,TGTGCCAGCAGCCACCCGTTTGGCGGGGGGGAAACAGATACGCAGTATTTT
.,TRBV15,TRBJ1-4,.,CATSSWARSNEKLFF,TGTGCCACCAGCAGCTGGGCACGGAGTAATGAAAAACTGTTTTTT
.,TRBV6-5,TRBJ2-7,.,CASSYRPQGPTYEQYF,TGTGCCAGCAGTTACCGCCCGCAGGGGCCAACCTACGAGCAGTACTTC
.,TRBV12-5,TRBJ2-2,.,CASGPNTGELFF,TGTGCTAGTGGACCGAACACCGGGGAGCTGTTTTTT
.,TRBV5-4,TRBJ2-7,.,CASSLDEGRHEQYF,TGTGCCAGCAGCTTGGACGAGGGGAGACACGAGCAGTACTTC
.,TRBV7-9,TRBJ1-2,TRBD1,CASSLAGQLANYGYTF,TGTGCCAGCAGCTTAGCGGGACAGTTAGCTAACTATGGCTACACCTTC
.,TRBV9,TRBJ2-7,.,CASSVAGSSSYEQYF,TGTGCCAGCAGCGTAGCTGGCAGTAGCTCCTACGAGCAGTACTTC
.,TRBV15,TRBJ2-1,.,CATREGVNSYNEQFF,TGTGCCACCAGGGAGGGGGTCAATTCCTACAATGAGCAGTTCTTC
once,TRBV21-1,TRBJ1-6,.,CASSSPGGHHTVPISPLHF,TGTGCCAGCAGCAGTCCTGGGGGACATCATACCGTCCCTATTTCACCCCTCCACTTT
.,TRBV19,TRBJ2-2,TRBD2,CASSLAGVLTGELFF,TGTGCCAGTAGCCTAGCGGGGGTCCTCACCGGGGAGCTGTTTTTT
once,TRBV6-5,TRBJ2-5,.,CASTTDGNQETQYF,TGTGCCAGCACCACCGACGGTAACCAAGAGACCCAGTACTTC
.,TRBV11-2,TRBJ2-2,.,CASSLASFRGTGELFF,TGTGCCAGCAGCCTAGCCTCGTTTCGCGGCACCGGGGAGCTGTTTTTT
.,TRBV7-2,TRBJ2-1,.,CASSLGLFLSSTYNEQFF,TGTGCCAGCAGCTTAGGACTTTTCCTATCATCGACCTACAATGAGCAGTTCTTC
.,TRBV27,TRBJ1-2,.,CASSLSGISNYGYTF,TGTGCCAGCAGTTTATCAGGGATTTCTAACTATGGCTACACCTTC
few,TRBV28,TRBJ1-2,TRBD1,CASNDQGQGEDNTF,TGTGCCAGCAATGACCAGGGACAGGGTGAGGACAACACCTTC
few,TRBV6-1,TRBJ2-2,.,CASSEEAGNTGELFF,TGTGCCAGCAGTGAAGAAGCGGGGAACACCGGGGAGCTGTTTTTT
.,TRBV29-1,TRBJ2-7,.,CSGSRDKIYEQYF,TGCAGCGGGTCCCGGGACAAGATCTACGAGCAGTACTTC
.,TRBV27,TRBJ2-7,.,CASSRQYPYEQYF,TGTGCCAGCAGCAGACAGTACCCCTACGAGCAGTACTTC
.,TRBV10-1,TRBJ2-3,.,CASSEKVRGRTDTQYF,TGCGCCAGCAGTGAGAAAGTGCGGGGTCGCACAGATACGCAGTATTTT
.,TRBV7-2,TRBJ1-2,TRBD1,CASSPHADRANYGYTF,TGTGCCAGCAGCCCTCACGCAGACAGGGCTAACTATGGCTACACCTTC
.,TRBV7-6,TRBJ2-3,TRBD2,CASSSTLGTSGGGSTDTQYF,TGTGCCAGCAGCTCAACTCTAGGGACTAGCGGGGGAGGGAGCACAGATACGCAGTATTTT
.,TRBV4-3,TRBJ2-7,.,CASSLGPLLYEQYF,TGCGCCAGCAGCCTGGGTCCTCTCCTCTACGAGCAGTACTTC
.,TRBV14,TRBJ2-5,.,CASSQGSQETQYF,TGTGCCAGCAGCCAAGGCAGCCAAGAGACCCAGTACTTC
.,TRBV9,TRBJ1-5,.,CASSVGGYGNQPQHF,TGTGCCAGCAGCGTAGGGGGGTATGGCAATCAGCCCCAGCATTTT
.,TRBV5-1,TRBJ2-1,.,CASSLVGGSYNEQFF,TGCGCCAGCAGCTTGGTGGGGGGTTCCTACAATGAGCAGTTCTTC